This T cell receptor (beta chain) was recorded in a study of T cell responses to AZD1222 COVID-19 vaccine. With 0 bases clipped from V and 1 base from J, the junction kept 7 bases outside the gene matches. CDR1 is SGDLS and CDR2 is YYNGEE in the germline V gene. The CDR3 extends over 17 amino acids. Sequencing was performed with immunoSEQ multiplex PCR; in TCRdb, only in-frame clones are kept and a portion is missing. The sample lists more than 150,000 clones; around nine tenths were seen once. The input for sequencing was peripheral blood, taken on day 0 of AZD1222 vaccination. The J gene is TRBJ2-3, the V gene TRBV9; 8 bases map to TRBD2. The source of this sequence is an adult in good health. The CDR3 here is CASSVDLWRGGTDTQYF. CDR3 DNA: TGTGCCAGCAGCGTAGATTTGTGGCGGGGGGGCACAGATACGCAGTATTTT.